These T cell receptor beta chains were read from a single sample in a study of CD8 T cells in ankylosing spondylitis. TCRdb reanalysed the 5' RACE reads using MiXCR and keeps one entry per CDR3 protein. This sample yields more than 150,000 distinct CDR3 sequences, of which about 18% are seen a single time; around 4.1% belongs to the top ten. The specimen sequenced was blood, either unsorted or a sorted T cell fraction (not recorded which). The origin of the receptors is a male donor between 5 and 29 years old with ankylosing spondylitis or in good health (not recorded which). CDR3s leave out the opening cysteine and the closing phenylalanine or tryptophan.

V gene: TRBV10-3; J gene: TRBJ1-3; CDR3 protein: AISERQGAAGNTIY
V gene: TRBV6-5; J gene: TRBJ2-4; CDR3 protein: ASRADNGQENIQY
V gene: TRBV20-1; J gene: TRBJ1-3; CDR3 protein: SALGPTGNTIY
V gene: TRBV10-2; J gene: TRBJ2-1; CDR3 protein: ASSEKSSYNEQF
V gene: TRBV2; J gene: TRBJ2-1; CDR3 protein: ASSGAPGQPVREQF
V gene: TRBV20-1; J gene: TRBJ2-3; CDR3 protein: SLRTGTGYTQY
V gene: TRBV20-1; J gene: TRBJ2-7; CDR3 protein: SATRLGPREDEQY
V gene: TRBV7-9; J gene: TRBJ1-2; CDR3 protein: ASSLGYEGGYT
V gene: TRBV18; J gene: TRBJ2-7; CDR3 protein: ASSLHSTENGYEQY
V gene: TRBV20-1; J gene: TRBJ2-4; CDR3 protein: SADTSGTFAKNIQY
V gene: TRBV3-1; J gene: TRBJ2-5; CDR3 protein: ASSLTQAGAETQY
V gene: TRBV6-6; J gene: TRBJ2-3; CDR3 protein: ASSYFLQGRAPASTDTQY
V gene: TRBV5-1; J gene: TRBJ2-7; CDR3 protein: ASKWAKGDDEQY
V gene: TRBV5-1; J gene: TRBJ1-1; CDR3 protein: ASNYGTGNTEAF
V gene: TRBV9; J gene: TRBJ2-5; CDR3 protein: ASSKGTSGSSETQY
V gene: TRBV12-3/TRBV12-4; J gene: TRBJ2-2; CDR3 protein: ASRQSTGELF
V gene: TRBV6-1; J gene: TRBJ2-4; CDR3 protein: ASSPTPAGVY
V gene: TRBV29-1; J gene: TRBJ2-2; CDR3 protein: SVEDRGELF
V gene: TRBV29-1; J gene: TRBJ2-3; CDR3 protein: STLRGFSTDTQY
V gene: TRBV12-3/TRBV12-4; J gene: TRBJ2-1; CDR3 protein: ASSLPGAFNEQF
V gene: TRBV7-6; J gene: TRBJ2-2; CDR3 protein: ASSLMGGSNTGELF
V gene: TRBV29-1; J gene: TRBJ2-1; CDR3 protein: SGREGNEQF
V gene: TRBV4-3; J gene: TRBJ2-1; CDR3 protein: ASSRLREGNEQF
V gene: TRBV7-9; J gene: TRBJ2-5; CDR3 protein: ASSSDRGETQY
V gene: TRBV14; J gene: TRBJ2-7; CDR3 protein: ASSQSHRSPHEQY
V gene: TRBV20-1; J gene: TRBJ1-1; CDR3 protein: SAREGGVAAEAF
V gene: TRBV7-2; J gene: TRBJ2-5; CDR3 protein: ASARVGGQGEETQY
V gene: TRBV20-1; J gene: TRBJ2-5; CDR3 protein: SASDNQETQY
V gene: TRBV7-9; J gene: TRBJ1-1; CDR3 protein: ASSLDRGENTEAF
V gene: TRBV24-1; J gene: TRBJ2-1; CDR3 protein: ATMALAGYEQF
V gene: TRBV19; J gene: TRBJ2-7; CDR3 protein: ASSITASYEQY
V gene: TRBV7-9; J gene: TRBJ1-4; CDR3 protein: ASSLDRTRNEKLF
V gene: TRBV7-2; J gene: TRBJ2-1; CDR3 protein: ASSPTRFTYNEQF
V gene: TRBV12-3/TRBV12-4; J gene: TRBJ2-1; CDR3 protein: AISRIMGTGLPGEGTNEQF
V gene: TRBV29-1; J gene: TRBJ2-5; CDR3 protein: SVEGRVTDPVYQETQY
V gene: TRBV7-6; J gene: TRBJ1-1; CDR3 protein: ASSLGLGGSTEAF
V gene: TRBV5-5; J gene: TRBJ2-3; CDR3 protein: ASSFTGSTDTQY
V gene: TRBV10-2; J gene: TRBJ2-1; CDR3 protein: ASTDGSSYNEQF
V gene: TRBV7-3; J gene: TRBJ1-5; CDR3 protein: ASSLEHPISNQPQH
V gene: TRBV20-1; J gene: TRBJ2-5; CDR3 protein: SVRKGETQY
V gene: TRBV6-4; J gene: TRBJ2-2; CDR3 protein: ASSEGESGELF
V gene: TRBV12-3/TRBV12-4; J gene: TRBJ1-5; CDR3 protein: ASTWGFDQPQH
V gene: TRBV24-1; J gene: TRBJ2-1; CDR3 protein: ATSDLGQRYNEQF
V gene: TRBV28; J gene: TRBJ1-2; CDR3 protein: ASGRPETGYSYT
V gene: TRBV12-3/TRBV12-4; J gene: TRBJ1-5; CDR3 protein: ASRVTGEDNQPQH
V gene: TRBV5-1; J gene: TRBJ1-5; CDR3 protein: ASSLRSRDNQPQH
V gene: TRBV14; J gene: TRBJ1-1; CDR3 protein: ASSQARVNTEAF
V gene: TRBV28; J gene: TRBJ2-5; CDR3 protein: ASRPGLKSTQY
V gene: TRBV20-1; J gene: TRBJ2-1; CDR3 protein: SARVEDEQF
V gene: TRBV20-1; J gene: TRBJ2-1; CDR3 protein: SASTSGRAGNEQF
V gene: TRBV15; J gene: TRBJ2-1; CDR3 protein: ATSRVPWDEQF
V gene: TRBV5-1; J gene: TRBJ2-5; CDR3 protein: ASRWRETQY
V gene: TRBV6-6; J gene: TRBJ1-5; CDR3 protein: ASRSRVQGGNQPQH
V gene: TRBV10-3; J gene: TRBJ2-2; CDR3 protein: AIAGTSGTGELF
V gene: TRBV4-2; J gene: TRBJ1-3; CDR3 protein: ASSQVTRRGGPGHTIY
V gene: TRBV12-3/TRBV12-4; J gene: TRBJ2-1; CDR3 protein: ASSSVTRSDNEQF
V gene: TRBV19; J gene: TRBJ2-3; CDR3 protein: ASRSGANRDTQY
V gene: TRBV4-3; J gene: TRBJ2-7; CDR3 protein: ASSLNTGTVSSYEQY
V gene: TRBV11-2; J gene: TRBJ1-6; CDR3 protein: ASSSPEGSVL